The text below deals with one TCR beta chain. At one boundary the junction diverges from the germline segment, which might be a read error. Germline assignment: CDR1 ENHRY and CDR2 SYGVKD. This CDR3 comprises 13 residues. The sample belongs to a study of T cell changes during pregnancy in multiple sclerosis. The table came from immunoSEQ multiplex PCR; TCRdb's copy has only in-frame clones and leaves some out. The sample has 79,000 or so clones, more than 90% seen once. This receptor was taken from a female donor with multiple sclerosis, enrolled in a pregnancy study. The J gene is TRBJ2-7, the V gene TRBV10-3; 9 bases agree with TRBD2. Sequenced material: CD4+ T cells from peripheral blood mononuclear cells, taken before pregnancy. The CDR3 DNA sequence: TGTGCCATCAGTGAGCAGGGCGGGAGGGCAATCGGGTTC. As protein: CAISEQGGRAIGF.